Presented here are 19 T cell receptor beta chains from one specimen sequenced in a study of T cells in Graves' hyperthyroidism and ophthalmopathy. Amplified TCR beta CDR3 regions came from RNA transcripts. Initially, a first-round RT-PCR of the TCR CDR3 employed the HTBI primer set. TCRdb reprocessed the multiplex PCR reads via MiXCR and lists one record per CDR3 protein. Altogether roughly 500,000 distinct CDR3 sequences are present, less than 25% being singletons, with the ten largest covering approximately 10%. The sequenced sample consisted of blood. The receptor source for this set is a woman aged 25 to 39 with Graves' ophthalmopathy.

This clonotype has just a few counts. The rearrangement links TRBV7-6 to TRBJ1-1; tentative D call: TRBD1 (5 bases). Germline values: CDR1 SGHVS, CDR2 FNYEAQ. The V and J ends lost 5 bases and 3 bases respectively, with 10 bases between them. CDR3 length equals 13 residues. CDR3 in amino acids: CASSEGTDTEAFF. The DNA for the CDR3 is TGTGCCAGCAGCGAAGGGACTGACACTGAAGCTTTCTTT.

This clonotype showed up many times. The chain carries TRBV29-1 and TRBJ2-7; TRBD1 aligns across 9 bases. Germline-derived CDR1 and CDR2 are SQVTM and ANQGSEA. The CDR3 length is 14 residues. V trimming: 4 bases; J trimming: 2 bases; junction bases outside the gene matches: 6. CDR3 bases: TGCAGCGTTGGAGGACAGGGGACCCCCTACGAGCAGTACTTC. Translated: CSVGGQGTPYEQYF.

This clonotype was recorded many times. The chain carries TRBV6-4 and TRBJ1-1; 7 bases match TRBD1. From germline, CDR1 is MRHNA and CDR2 SNTAGT. The CDR3 spans 17 residues. J lost 4 bases, V lost 11 bases, and 22 bases had no gene match. CDR3 sequence reads: CASRRQGSLFAGTEAFF. The CDR3 DNA reads as TGTGCCTCACGGCGACAGGGATCGTTATTCGCAGGCACTGAAGCTTTCTTT.

This clonotype was detected ten times or more. The chain couples TRBV2 to TRBJ1-2, with 8 bases identical to TRBD1. The germline V gene has CDR1 SNHLY and CDR2 FYNNEI. Unmatched junction bases numbered 8, after V lost 3 bases and J lost 8 bases. The CDR3 loop spans 14 amino acids. Written as DNA, the CDR3 is TGTGCCAGCAGTGATCAGGGGGCCTCGGCCGGCTACACCTTC. The encoded protein is CASSDQGASAGYTF.

The chain has TRBV9 and TRBJ2-5; D gene unclear. The CDR3 totals 14 residues. Deletions cut 4 bases from V and 5 bases from J, with 15 bases between. CDR1 and CDR2 (germline): SGDLS, YYNGEE. This CDR3 reads CASSPPQRTETQYF. The CDR3 DNA sequence: TGTGCCAGCAGCCCCCCCCAGAGGACGGAGACCCAGTACTTC.

This clonotype showed up many times. This sequence joins TRBV20-1 and TRBJ1-2; D is perhaps TRBD1 (5 bases). The V gene lost 5 bases and the J gene lost 4 bases, with 17 bases spanning the gap. This CDR3 region has 14 residues. Germline V gives CDR1 DFQATT, CDR2 SNEGSKA (reference sequence). CDR3 sequence reads: CSADATGGGYGYTF. As DNA, the CDR3 is TGCAGTGCTGACGCGACGGGGGGGGGCTATGGCTACACCTTC.

This clonotype was observed at least ten times. The gene calls are TRBV7-2 and TRBJ2-7; 8 bases line up with TRBD2. Germline CDR1 SGHTA, CDR2 FQGNSA. The CDR3 has 13 residues. V shed 6 bases and J 7 bases; nucleotides not matched to a gene: 8. The CDR3 DNA is TGTGCCAGCAGGTTCGGGGGGGCGGGAGAGCAGTACTTC. Translating it yields CASRFGGAGEQYF. Combining the CDR3 with reference TRBV7-2 and TRBJ2-7 gives the whole variable domain GAGVSQSPSNKVTEKGKDVELRCDPISGHTALYWYRQSLGQGLEFLIYFQGNSAPDKSGLPSDRFSAERTGGSVSTLTIQRTQQEDSAVYLCASRFGGAGEQYFGPGTRLTVT.

A word on this clonotype: Since no conserved phenylalanine or tryptophan closes the CDR3, a read error is the likely cause. The DNA is omitted, as the CDR3 cannot be located on it reliably, and the CDR3 follows TCRdb's listing. The chain has TRBV7-2 and TRBJ1-1; the table calls TRBD1, which could not be checked here. Germline V gives CDR1 SGHTA, CDR2 FQGNSA. The CDR3 is made up of 15 amino acids, end residues included. This CDR3 is CASSLTLGQGAEAFV.

This clonotype was detected many times. V gene TRBV27 combines with J gene TRBJ1-6; maybe TRBD1 (6 bases). V was clipped by 4 bases and J by 7 bases, with 20 bases between them. In germline, CDR1 is MNHEY, CDR2 SMNVEV (reference sequence). The CDR3 runs 17 residues. CDR3 residues: CASSSVFHEGGNSPLHF. The CDR3 coding sequence is TGTGCCAGCAGTTCGGTCTTTCATGAGGGGGGGAATTCACCCCTCCACTTT.

This clonotype was seen ten or more times. The chain uses TRBV7-6 and TRBJ1-3, with D unclear. The CDR3 loop spans 13 amino acids. V was shortened by 5 bases and J by 4 bases, with 9 bases between the two germline ends. Germline V CDR1 and CDR2: SGHVS, FNYEAQ. The DNA for the CDR3 is TGTGCCAGCAGCCAGGACGGCGGAAACACCATATATTTT. Protein: CASSQDGGNTIYF.

This clonotype was found many times. The rearrangement uses TRBV6-1 and TRBJ1-2, with D possibly being TRBD1 (6 bases). The CDR3 is 12 amino acids. V dropped 6 bases and J dropped 5 bases, with 10 bases sitting between them. Germline CDR1 and CDR2: MNHNS and SASEGT. CDR3 protein: CASRADRYGYTF. The CDR3 DNA sequence: TGTGCCAGCAGGGCGGACAGATATGGCTACACCTTC.

This chain uses TRBV6-2 or TRBV6-3 with TRBJ1-5; tentative D call: TRBD1 (5 bases). Trimming removed 5 bases at V and 2 bases at J, with 19 bases between. CDR3 length: 17 amino acids. The germline V gene has CDR1 MNHEY and CDR2 SVGEGT. CDR3 sequence (DNA): TGTGCCAGCAGTCCGCTTCAAGGGGCGTTTGGCAATCAGCCCCAGCATTTT. It encodes CASSPLQGAFGNQPQHF.

J is TRBJ1-2 and V is TRBV12-3 or TRBV12-4, with 11 positions matching TRBD1. V was clipped by 5 bases and J by 4 bases; unmatched bases: 6. There are 15 residues in the CDR3. CDR3 nucleotide sequence: TGTGCCAGCAGTCGCTCCGGGACAGGGGGCTATGGCTACACCTTC. Its protein is CASSRSGTGGYGYTF.

This clonotype has a handful of counts. The chain is built from TRBV20-1 and TRBJ2-6; D perhaps matches TRBD2 (6 bases). CDR1 DFQATT and CDR2 SNEGSKA come from the germline V gene (reference sequence). Between the trimmed V and J ends, which lost 1 base and 0 bases, there was a span of 13 bases. This CDR3 region has 17 residues. The DNA of the CDR3 is TGCAGTGCTAGAGGTGGAGGGATGTACTCTGGGGCCAACGTCCTGACTTTC. It is translated as CSARGGGMYSGANVLTF.

The rearrangement uses TRBV20-1 and TRBJ2-5, with 12 bases lining up with TRBD2. The CDR3 contains 15 residues. V lost 0 bases to trimming and J lost 5 bases; unmatched junction nucleotides: 4. The germline V gene encodes CDR1 DFQATT and CDR2 SNEGSKA (reference sequence). CDR3 residues: CSARDFTSGRETQYF. The CDR3 coding sequence is TGCAGTGCTAGAGATTTTACTAGCGGGAGGGAGACCCAGTACTTC.

The V gene is TRBV7-9, the J gene TRBJ2-7; 8 bases line up with TRBD2. The CDR3 contains 15 residues. Germline CDR1 is SEHNR and CDR2 is FQNEAQ (reference sequence). J gave up 4 bases and V 5 bases, and 10 bases lay outside the gene matches. The CDR3 is CASSPQGLGKYEQYF. The CDR3 DNA reads TGTGCCAGCAGCCCCCAGGGACTAGGGAAATACGAGCAGTACTTC.

A few counts support this clonotype. A much larger clone is a single base away; this may be a read error. The rearrangement uses TRBV7-8 and TRBJ1-1; D is perhaps TRBD1 (6 bases). The CDR3 spans 15 residues. V was cut by 2 bases and J by 7 bases, with 17 bases left in between. Germline V gene data show CDR1 as SGHVS and CDR2 as FQNEAQ. The CDR3 loop reads CASSLFQGTGIEAFF. In nucleotides, the CDR3 is TGTGCCAGCAGCTTATTCCAGGGGACCGGCATTGAAGCTTTCTTT.

This chain joins TRBV20-1 and TRBJ2-2, with TRBD2 matching over 7 bases. Germline assignment: CDR1 DFQATT and CDR2 SNEGSKA (reference sequence). The CDR3 contains 15 residues. Trimming took 6 bases from V and 2 from J; bases not matched to a gene: 9. Written as DNA, the CDR3 is TGCAGTGCCAAGAGCGGGACCTTAAACACCGGGGAGCTGTTTTTT. It specifies CSAKSGTLNTGELFF.

A few counts support this clonotype. The CDR3 DNA reads TGTGCCATCAGTGAGCCCGGGACAGGGTCCTACAATGAGCAGTTCTTC. Translating it yields CAISEPGTGSYNEQFF. V gene TRBV10-3 combines with J gene TRBJ2-1; 9 positions match TRBD1. The CDR3 is made up of 16 amino acids. Germline assignment: CDR1 ENHRY and CDR2 SYGVKD. Trimming cost V 2 bases and J 1 base; bases outside gene matches: 3.